The clone carrying this TCR beta chain was counted once. The sample comes from a study of blood T cell repertoires in COVID-19. Study background: Spain, Italy and the United States supplied samples that represented acute and convalescent COVID-19. Sample material is recorded as cDNA or gDNA derived from T cells, B-cell-depleted T cells, or PBMCs.

Recruited during active infection, patients (from Seattle) were subsequently followed longitudinally. Original processing methods: From reference gene primer amplification, estimates of nucleated cell counts were derived. Assay: immunoSEQ multiplex PCR; the TCRdb copy retains only in-frame clones and omits some. V and J calls plus clone size are reproduced from that table; the DNA served to infer D and trimming. There are roughly 440,000 clones in the sample; roughly 88% occur only once, and around 13% lies in the top ten. The CDR3 runs 14 residues. Looked up from germline, CDR1 is SGHRS and CDR2 is YFSETQ. V lost 2 bases, J lost 6 bases, and 4 bases stayed unmatched.

The sequenced sample consisted of peripheral blood. This chain links TRBV5-1 with TRBJ2-7; 11 bases line up with TRBD1. The TCR sequence derives from a woman in her 50s with COVID-19, enrolled during active disease. The CDR3 DNA reads as TGCGCCAGCAGCTTCCGGGACAGGGGGAGCGAGCAGTACTTC. Translation gives CASSFRDRGSEQYF.